These 10 T cell receptor beta chains originate from one sample sequenced in a study of PD-1 blockade in classical Hodgkin lymphoma. TCRdb's table, derived via immunoSEQ multiplex PCR, lists solely in-frame clones and lacks some. The repertoire holds about 30,000 clones, with 70% to 75% as singletons. Every one of the patients relapsed after autologous stem cell transplantation (brentuximab vedotin exposure was variable). Specimen: peripheral blood mononuclear cells (PBMCs), collected before the second cycle of nivolumab. The receptor set was obtained from a human donor with classical Hodgkin lymphoma.

The chain links TRBV4-1 to TRBJ2-7; no reliable D call. CDR1 is MGHRA, CDR2 YSYEKL, per germline. The CDR3 runs to 15 residues. V lost 1 base and J 3 bases, leaving 13 bases between the germline ends. DNA for the CDR3: TGCGCCAGCAGCCAAGGTGAATATGGGGACTACGAGCAGTACTTC. Protein sequence: CASSQGEYGDYEQYF.

V gene TRBV19 combines with J gene TRBJ1-5; D is possibly TRBD1 (6 bases). Looked up from germline, CDR1 is LNHDA and CDR2 is SQIVND (reference sequence). The V gene lost 5 bases and the J gene lost 4 bases, with 18 bases spanning the gap. The CDR3 sequence is 16 residues long. CDR3 coding DNA: TGTGCCAGTAGTCTCCTCCGGCAGGGGAGTAATCAGCCCCAGCATTTT. This translates into CASSLLRQGSNQPQHF.

The V gene is TRBV11-2, the J gene TRBJ1-1; 8 nucleotides agree with TRBD1. V lost 4 bases to trimming and J lost 10 bases; unmatched junction nucleotides: 17. Germline lookup yields CDR1 SGHAT and CDR2 FQNNGV. The length of the CDR3 is 16 residues. DNA of the CDR3: TGTGCCAGCAGCTCTGTGATGTCCGACAGGGGCGTAGGAGCTTTCTTT. Residues: CASSSVMSDRGVGAFF.

This clone was counted only a few times. The gene calls are TRBV10-3 and TRBJ2-3; TRBD2 aligns across 7 bases. V was clipped by 0 bases and J by 6 bases; unmatched bases: 9. This CDR3 comprises 16 residues. Germline loops: CDR1 ENHRY, CDR2 SYGVKD. The CDR3 region is CAISESFGAGHDTQYF. For the CDR3, the DNA is TGTGCCATCAGTGAGTCGTTTGGAGCGGGGCACGATACGCAGTATTTT.

This chain joins TRBV11-3 and TRBJ2-1; D is uncertain. Looked up from germline, CDR1 is SGHNT and CDR2 is YENEEA. CDR3 length equals 18 residues. Trimming removed 2 bases at V and 0 bases at J, with 17 bases between. This CDR3 is CASSLRSGVSSSYNEQFF. Written as DNA, the CDR3 is TGTGCCAGCAGCTTAAGGTCTGGAGTTTCTAGCTCCTACAATGAGCAGTTCTTC. Looking up the rest from reference TRBV11-3 and TRBJ2-1 gives the full variable domain: EAGVVQSPRYKIIEKKQPVAFWCNPISGHNTLYWYLQNLGQGPELLIRYENEEAVDDSQLPKDRFSAERLKGVDSTLKIQPAELGDSAVYLCASSLRSGVSSSYNEQFFGPGTRLTVL.

The chain has TRBV2 and TRBJ2-7; D may be TRBD1 (5 bases). V lost 1 base, J lost 6 bases, and 16 bases lay in between. The CDR3 extends over 15 amino acids. The germline V gene has CDR1 SNHLY and CDR2 FYNNEI. The CDR3 sequence is CASSEGQPGLSEQYF. The CDR3 DNA follows: TGTGCCAGCAGTGAAGGTCAGCCAGGGCTGAGCGAGCAGTACTTC.

The chain is built from TRBV27 and TRBJ2-5; either TRBD1 or TRBD2 may supply D (7 bases each). V was pared by 7 bases and J by 2 bases, with 23 bases between. The CDR3 totals 17 residues. Germline V gene data show CDR1 as MNHEY and CDR2 as SMNVEV (reference sequence). DNA of the CDR3: TGTGCCAGCAAGCTAATATCCAGGGGGGGGGCGCAAGAGACCCAGTACTTC. As protein: CASKLISRGGAQETQYF.

The sample holds a few counts of this clone. The V gene is TRBV6-5, the J gene TRBJ1-6; D remains ambiguous. Germline V gene sequence: CDR1 MNHEY, CDR2 SVGAGI. Deletions cut 0 bases from V and 4 bases from J, with 10 bases between. The CDR3 is 16 amino acids. In DNA, the CDR3 is TGTGCCAGCAGTTACTCCATCAGGTGGTATAATTCACCCCTCCACTTT. Amino acid sequence: CASSYSIRWYNSPLHF.

The chain uses TRBV5-4 and TRBJ2-3; D perhaps matches TRBD2 (6 bases). Deletions cut 3 bases from V and 1 base from J, with 12 bases between. The CDR3 extends over 15 amino acids. Germline CDR1 SGHNT, CDR2 YYREEE (reference sequence). The CDR3 is CASSYGGAGTDTQYF. CDR3 nucleotide sequence: TGTGCCAGCAGCTATGGAGGGGCTGGCACAGATACGCAGTATTTT.

The chain combines TRBV5-1 with TRBJ2-7; tentative D call: TRBD1 (6 bases). Germline CDR1 and CDR2: SGHRS and YFSETQ. The germline V and J ends were trimmed by 2 bases and 6 bases, with 18 bases remaining between them. CDR3 length equals 15 residues. CDR3 region: CASSFTGQRPLEQYF. In nucleotides, the CDR3 is TGCGCCAGCAGCTTCACTGGACAGAGGCCCCTCGAGCAGTACTTC. Full variable domain (outside the CDR3, taken from reference TRBV5-1 and TRBJ2-7): KAGVTQTPRYLIKTRGQQVTLSCSPISGHRSVSWYQQTPGQGLQFLFEYFSETQRNKGNFPGRFSGRQFSNSRSEMNVSTLELGDSALYLCASSFTGQRPLEQYFGPGTRLTVT.